One sample yielded the 21 T cell receptor beta chains listed below, sequenced in a study of control samples from healthy donors and cancer patients. Generated by immunoSEQ multiplex PCR, the TCRdb table keeps only in-frame clones and is missing some. The table has roughly 120,000 clones, roughly 90% seen once. The sequenced sample was blood. The receptors were sampled from a man between 50 and 59 years old in good health.

The V and J genes are TRBV19 and TRBJ1-5; a possible D gene is TRBD1 (5 bases). In germline, CDR1 is LNHDA, CDR2 SQIVND (reference sequence). V was shortened by 4 bases and J by 0 bases, with 10 bases between the two germline ends. The CDR3 runs 15 residues. CDR3 in DNA: TGTGCCAGTAGTAAGGGGCCCTATAGCAATCAGCCCCAGCATTTT. Translation: CASSKGPYSNQPQHF.

The sample holds one count of this clone. The chain couples TRBV4-2 to TRBJ2-3; TRBD2 aligns across 8 bases. CDR1 LGHNA and CDR2 YNFKEQ come from the germline V gene. CDR3 length: 16 residues. Trimming removed 0 bases from V and 2 bases from J; junction bases left unmatched: 4. CDR3 sequence reads: CASSQDTSGFTDTQYF. DNA for the CDR3: TGTGCCAGCAGCCAAGACACTAGCGGCTTCACAGATACGCAGTATTTT.

The chain recombines TRBV6-5 with TRBJ2-3; 11 bases agree with TRBD1. The CDR3 consists of 13 residues. From germline, CDR1 is MNHEY and CDR2 SVGAGI. The junction had 2 bases not matched to a gene; V was cut back by 8 bases and J by 4 bases. CDR3 protein: CASGQGAPDTQYF. CDR3 in DNA: TGTGCCAGCGGACAGGGGGCCCCAGATACGCAGTATTTT.

This chain joins TRBV3-1 (or the pseudogene TRBV3-2) and TRBJ2-2; TRBD1 matches at 9 bases. CDR1 and CDR2 (germline): LGHDT, YNNKEL (reference sequence). With V trimmed by 1 base and J by 4 bases, 4 bases remained unmatched. The CDR3 extends over 16 amino acids. CDR3 amino acids: CASSQGTGARTGELFF. The DNA of the CDR3 is TGTGCCAGCAGCCAAGGGACAGGGGCGCGCACCGGGGAGCTGTTTTTT.

DNA of the CDR3: TGTGCCAGTAGTATTCGGGGAAGGGATGACTATGGCTACACCTTC. Its protein is CASSIRGRDDYGYTF. This chain links TRBV19 with TRBJ1-2; D is unresolved. The germline gives CDR1 LNHDA, CDR2 SQIVND (reference sequence). Trimming shortened V by 3 bases and J by 3 bases, and 14 bases separated the two germline ends. This CDR3 contains 15 residues.

The chain combines TRBV4-2 with TRBJ1-1; perhaps TRBD1 as D (5 bases). The V end was cut by 0 bases, the J end by 0 bases, with 8 bases between. CDR1 and CDR2 (germline): LGHNA, YNFKEQ. CDR3 length equals 15 residues. CDR3 residues: CASSQDGTMNTEAFF. The DNA for the CDR3 is TGTGCCAGCAGCCAAGATGGGACGATGAACACTGAAGCTTTCTTT.

The chain recombines TRBV20-1 with TRBJ2-1; no definite D call. CDR1 and CDR2 (germline): DFQATT, SNEGSKA (reference sequence). There are 11 residues in the CDR3. Trimming left V 3 bases short and J 3 bases short, with 3 bases between. The CDR3 is CSASNYNEQFF. CDR3 bases: TGCAGTGCTAGCAACTACAATGAGCAGTTCTTC.

V usage is TRBV4-1 and J usage is TRBJ1-5; TRBD1 agrees at 11 bases. The CDR3 has 15 residues. Germline trimming cut 4 bases from V and 7 bases from J; bases unmatched to any gene: 6. CDR1 is MGHRA, CDR2 YSYEKL, per germline. CDR3 sequence reads: CASSPRTGGEQPQHF. The CDR3 DNA reads TGCGCCAGCAGCCCCCGGACAGGGGGCGAACAGCCCCAGCATTTT.

The chain combines TRBV4-3 with TRBJ1-5; D unclear. V was clipped by 1 base and J by 3 bases, with 10 bases between them. Per the germline V gene, CDR1 is LGHNA and CDR2 is YSLEER. The CDR3 has 15 residues. The CDR3 protein is CASSQGRVTNQPQHF. The CDR3 nucleotides are TGCGCCAGCAGCCAAGGAAGGGTCACCAATCAGCCCCAGCATTTT.

V is TRBV29-1 and J is TRBJ1-1; TRBD1 agrees at 8 bases. The CDR3 is 16 residues long. The trim removed 1 base at V and 5 bases at J, leaving 12 bases unmatched. Germline V gene lookup returns CDR1 SQVTM and CDR2 ANQGSEA. CDR3 in DNA: TGCAGCGTTGAAGGGTCCCCCGGGACAGGTGAGACTGAAGCTTTCTTT. Protein product: CSVEGSPGTGETEAFF.

CDR3 DNA: TGTGCCATCAGTTTTGGGACGGGAAACACTGAAGCTTTCTTT. It translates to CAISFGTGNTEAFF. The chain carries TRBV10-3 and TRBJ1-1, with a tentative D call TRBD1 (5 bases). Germline V gene sequence: CDR1 ENHRY, CDR2 SYGVKD. V was pared by 5 bases and J by 2 bases, with 12 bases between. CDR3 size: 14 residues.

V and J are TRBV7-7 and TRBJ2-5; perhaps TRBD1 as D (5 bases). The CDR3 spans 13 residues. V dropped 5 bases and J dropped 2 bases, with 9 bases sitting between them. CDR1 SSHAT and CDR2 FNYEAQ come from the germline V gene (reference sequence). CDR3 DNA: TGTGCCAGCAGCCTCGACAGTCAAGAGACCCAGTACTTC. This translates into CASSLDSQETQYF. Full variable domain (missing parts from reference TRBV7-7 and TRBJ2-5): GAGVSQSPRYKVTKRGQDVTLRCDPISSHATLYWYQQALGQGPEFLTYFNYEAQPDKSGLPSDRFSAERPEGSISTLTIQRTEQRDSAMYRCASSLDSQETQYFGPGTRLLVL.

This chain connects TRBV16 to TRBJ2-1, with 9 positions matching TRBD1. The CDR3 sequence is 15 residues long. Trimming at V came to 4 bases and at J to 2 bases, leaving 3 bases not matched to a gene. Germline CDR1 is KGHSY and CDR2 is FQNENV. For the CDR3, the DNA is TGTGCCAGCAGCCCCGGGACAGGGCCCTACAATGAGCAGTTCTTC. Encoded protein: CASSPGTGPYNEQFF.

CDR3 in DNA: TGTGCCAGCAGCTTAGGGGGTAACTATGGCTACACCTTC. Translating gives CASSLGGNYGYTF. The V call is TRBV7-9, the J call TRBJ1-2; D unresolved. Germline assignment: CDR1 SEHNR and CDR2 FQNEAQ (reference sequence). The CDR3 has 13 amino acids. Trimming took 1 base from V and 1 from J, leaving 4 bases between them. Using reference TRBV7-9 and TRBJ1-2 for the parts outside the CDR3, the full variable domain is DTGVSQNPRHKITKRGQNVTFRCDPISEHNRLYWYRQTLGQGPEFLTYFQNEAQLEKSRLLSDRFSAERPKGSFSTLEIQRTEQGDSAMYLCASSLGGNYGYTFGSGTRLTVV.

The chain has TRBV7-9 and TRBJ2-5, with no clear D. Germline V gene lookup returns CDR1 SEHNR and CDR2 FQNEAQ (reference sequence). This CDR3 region has 12 residues. V was cut by 7 bases and J by 2 bases, with 8 bases left in between. The CDR3 protein is CASTVGQETQYF. The CDR3 region has the DNA TGTGCCAGCACTGTGGGTCAAGAGACCCAGTACTTC.

The chain combines TRBV7-9 with TRBJ1-1; D is possibly TRBD1 (5 bases). The CDR3 contains 17 residues. The germline V gene has CDR1 SEHNR and CDR2 FQNEAQ (reference sequence). V dropped 2 bases and J dropped 1 base, with 17 bases sitting between them. The CDR3 sequence: CASSLFPSHGGNTEAFF. In DNA, the CDR3 is TGTGCCAGCAGCTTATTTCCCTCCCATGGGGGGAACACTGAAGCTTTCTTT. Full variable domain (missing parts from reference TRBV7-9 and TRBJ1-1): DTGVSQNPRHKITKRGQNVTFRCDPISEHNRLYWYRQTLGQGPEFLTYFQNEAQLEKSRLLSDRFSAERPKGSFSTLEIQRTEQGDSAMYLCASSLFPSHGGNTEAFFGQGTRLTVV.

V and J are TRBV11-2 and TRBJ2-3; D tentatively reads TRBD1 or TRBD2 (5 bases each). The length of the CDR3 is 16 residues. CDR1 and CDR2 (germline): SGHAT, FQNNGV. V gave up 4 bases and J gave up 0 bases, with 14 bases separating them. CDR3 bases: TGTGCCAGCAGCTCCCTGGGACGGTATAGCACAGATACGCAGTATTTT. The encoded protein is CASSSLGRYSTDTQYF.

The chain couples TRBV7-6 to TRBJ2-5; D is perhaps TRBD2 (7 bases). Germline assignment: CDR1 SGHVS and CDR2 FNYEAQ. Between the trimmed V and J ends, which lost 1 base and 3 bases, there was a span of 12 bases. The CDR3 loop spans 15 amino acids. DNA of the CDR3: TGTGCCAGCAGCTTAGGAGTAGGGGGGGAAGAGACCCAGTACTTC. Amino acid sequence: CASSLGVGGEETQYF.

This clone has only a few counts. The chain links TRBV19 to TRBJ1-5; TRBD1 agrees at 9 bases. CDR3 length: 13 residues. Germline loops: CDR1 LNHDA, CDR2 SQIVND (reference sequence). With V trimmed by 6 bases and J by 7 bases, 4 bases remained unmatched. Here the CDR3 DNA reads TGTGCCAGTAGGGGACAGGGCCACCAGCCCCAGCATTTT. It codes for CASRGQGHQPQHF. Combining the CDR3 with reference TRBV19 and TRBJ1-5 gives the whole variable domain DGGITQSPKYLFRKEGQNVTLSCEQNLNHDAMYWYRQDPGQGLRLIYYSQIVNDFQKGDIAEGYSVSREKKESFPLTVTSAQKNPTAFYLCASRGQGHQPQHFGDGTRLSIL.

The gene calls are TRBV9 and TRBJ1-2, with a weak D call TRBD1 (5 bases). The CDR3 has 14 residues. The ends were cut back, 3 bases at V and 0 bases at J, with 9 bases in the middle. The germline V gene has CDR1 SGDLS and CDR2 YYNGEE. The DNA of the CDR3 is TGTGCCAGCAGCGAGGGACGGTCTAACTATGGCTACACCTTC. It codes for CASSEGRSNYGYTF. The entire variable domain, with the rest obtained from reference TRBV9 and TRBJ1-2, is as follows: DSGVTQTPKHLITATGQRVTLRCSPRSGDLSVYWYQQSLDQGLQFLIQYYNGEERAKGNILERFSAQQFPDLHSELNLSSLELGDSALYFCASSEGRSNYGYTFGSGTRLTVV.

The chain couples TRBV9 to TRBJ1-1, with 7 positions matching TRBD1. Trimming cost V 4 bases and J 4 bases; bases outside gene matches: 10. This CDR3 is built from 15 residues. In germline, CDR1 is SGDLS, CDR2 YYNGEE. CDR3 protein: CASSSQGSGGTEAFF. CDR3 nucleotide sequence: TGTGCCAGCAGCTCCCAGGGTTCAGGGGGCACTGAAGCTTTCTTT.